This T cell receptor (beta chain) was sequenced for a study of cytomegalovirus exposure and HLA in healthy donors. The wider study: Most genotyped donors, 65% to 85% of fewer than 400, had Caucasian-associated genetic ancestry.

The study, taken as a whole, reports: Most TCR sequences were rare, but some public TCRs occurred in many donors.

This CDR3 region has 14 residues. Germline CDR1 is MNHEY and CDR2 is SVGAGI. Trimming removed 6 bases at V and 1 base at J, with 12 bases between. This clone showed up just a few times. Its antigen is not known. The PCR ran on 60 Vbeta and 13 Jbeta primers. Some clones are missing from TCRdb's copy, which holds only in-frame ones; the method was immunoSEQ multiplex PCR. This sample carries 50,000 or so clones, 65% to 80% of them seen once, and the ten largest clones take about 32%. This chain connects TRBV6-5 to TRBJ1-1, with D uncertain. The receptor was isolated from a man aged 35 to 55 in good health and CMV-seropositive. Sequencing was carried out using PBMCs. CDR3 protein: CASRGGRRNTEAFF. CDR3 nucleotide sequence: TGTGCCAGCAGAGGCGGTCGAAGGAACACTGAAGCTTTCTTT.